This TCR beta chain came from a study of a mutant IDH1 vaccine in newly diagnosed glioma. Across the whole study: Antecedent treatment encompassed radiotherapy, temozolomide, or their combination; the majority received both.

Method: immunoSEQ multiplex PCR; TCRdb's copy keeps in-frame clones and lacks some. The data show some 38,000 clones, 65% to 85% seen once. As for time point: week 47, end of study. Doses consisted of 300 ug of mutant IDH1 20-mer peptide each, paired with topical imiquimod. CDR3 length equals 16 residues. Germline V gene sequence: CDR1 LNHDA, CDR2 SQIVND (reference sequence). V was pared by 2 bases and J by 5 bases, with 16 bases between. Notes on this clone: Antigen specificity is unknown.

The V gene is TRBV19, the J gene TRBJ1-5; TRBD1 might be the D (5 bases). This receptor was obtained from a man aged 40-50 years with glioma. The sample was PBMCs, taken from a glioma patient whose treatment included an IDH1 peptide vaccine. CDR3 nucleotide sequence: TGTGCCAGTAGTATATTTGGCGTCGGGGGGGATCAGCCCCAGCATTTT. As protein: CASSIFGVGGDQPQHF.